The source of this T cell receptor beta chain is a study of shared clonotypes between healthy human individuals. Repertoires were generated with immunoSEQ multiplex PCR, while TCRdb's copy carries only in-frame clones and drops some. The table records about 450,000 clones, around three quarters of them present only once. Trimming cost V 5 bases and J 5 bases, with 10 bases left between them. In germline, CDR1 is MDHEN, CDR2 SYDVKM. The CDR3 is 12 residues long. The sequence derives from a woman aged 40-49 years in good health. Some clones in this sample may be carry-over from other donors' samples. The chain employs TRBV28 and TRBJ2-7; a weak D match, TRBD2 (5 bases). Source material: PBMCs. The CDR3 nucleotides read TGTGCCAGCAGTCCGCAGAGGGACGAGCAGTACTTC. Translation: CASSPQRDEQYF. The complete variable domain, with remaining parts taken from reference TRBV28 and TRBJ2-7, reads DVKVTQSSRYLVKRTGEKVFLECVQDMDHENMFWYRQDPGLGLRLIYFSYDVKMKEKGDIPEGYSVSREKKERFSLILESASTNQTSMYLCASSPQRDEQYFGPGTRLTVT.